A single sample gave rise to the 11 T cell receptor beta chains below, sequenced in a study of T cell repertoires in cytomegalovirus infection. TCRdb independently ran MiXCR on the reads; one entry per CDR3 protein. Altogether fewer than 700,000 distinct CDR3 sequences are present, approximately 25% being singletons, with the ten largest covering approximately 8.2%. The sample consisted of CD8+ T cells from PBMCs. These receptors originate from a human donor in good health (CMV status not recorded). Some clones in this sample may be carry-over from other donors' samples.

This clonotype was recorded once. The CDR3 loop reads CSVEDTRDNSYEQYF. The CDR3, as DNA: TGCAGCGTTGAAGATACTAGGGACAACTCCTACGAGCAGTACTTC. V and J are TRBV29-1 and TRBJ2-7, with a tentative D call TRBD1 (6 bases). Trimming removed 0 bases at V and 0 bases at J, with 12 bases between. The CDR3 is 15 residues long. Germline CDR1 reads SQVTM; CDR2 reads ANQGSEA.

With regard to this clonotype: The junction does not match germline at one end; this may be a read error. This chain joins TRBV19 and TRBJ1-1; the D gene is possibly TRBD1 (6 bases). The V gene's germline CDR1 is LNHDA and CDR2 SQIVND (reference sequence). The CDR3 runs to 16 residues. This chain's CDR3 is CASSIPRLDGGTEVFF. Written as DNA, the CDR3 is TGTGCCAGTAGTATACCCCGATTGGATGGGGGCACTGAAGTTTTCTTT.

This clonotype was detected many times. The genes are TRBV7-2 and TRBJ2-5; TRBD1 aligns across 9 bases. The V gene end was trimmed by 3 bases and the J gene end by 5 bases; junction bases not matched to a gene: 10. Germline values: CDR1 SGHTA, CDR2 FQGNSA. This CDR3 spans 16 amino acids. The DNA of the CDR3 is TGTGCCAGCAGCTTTCTAACAGGGGGCGCCTCGGAGACCCAGTACTTC. It encodes CASSFLTGGASETQYF.

This clonotype was seen only a few times. J is TRBJ1-6 and V is TRBV7-6, with D possibly being TRBD1 (5 bases). V was trimmed by 8 bases and J by 6 bases, leaving 8 bases between them. Germline CDR1 reads SGHVS; CDR2 reads FNYEAQ. The CDR3 extends over 12 amino acids. The CDR3 DNA follows: TGTGCCAGCGGGAGGGGTAATTCACCCCTCCACTTT. Translated, it gives CASGRGNSPLHF.

The J gene is TRBJ1-1, the V gene TRBV18, with a weak D call TRBD1 (5 bases). CDR1 and CDR2 (germline): KGHSH, LQKENI. The CDR3 runs 13 residues. V was cut by 7 bases and J by 1 base, with 10 bases left in between. The CDR3 region is CASFTGGNTEAFF. The CDR3 nucleotides read TGTGCCAGCTTCACCGGGGGGAACACTGAAGCTTTCTTT. Drawing the rest from reference TRBV18 and TRBJ1-1, the complete variable domain is NAGVMQNPRHLVRRRGQEARLRCSPMKGHSHVYWYRQLPEEGLKFMVYLQKENIIDESGMPKERFSAEFPKEGPSILRIQQVVRGDSAAYFCASFTGGNTEAFFGQGTRLTVV.

This clonotype was detected only a few times. The J gene is TRBJ2-7, the V gene TRBV7-6, with D perhaps TRBD1 or TRBD2 (5 bases each). The CDR3 sequence is 15 residues long. V was pared by 1 base and J by 2 bases, with 12 bases between. Germline V gene sequence: CDR1 SGHVS, CDR2 FNYEAQ. CDR3 DNA: TGTGCCAGCAGCTTAGGGGGCAGGGAGACCTACGAGCAGTACTTC. Encoded protein: CASSLGGRETYEQYF. Combining the CDR3 with reference TRBV7-6 and TRBJ2-7 gives the whole variable domain GAGVSQSPRYKVTKRGQDVALRCDPISGHVSLYWYRQALGQGPEFLTYFNYEAQQDKSGLPNDRFSAERPEGSISTLTIQRTEQRDSAMYRCASSLGGRETYEQYFGPGTRLTVT.

The rearrangement uses TRBV6-6 and TRBJ2-5; no firm D call. The germline V gene encodes CDR1 MNHNY and CDR2 SVGAGI (reference sequence). The CDR3 has 15 residues. Trimming removed 2 bases from V and 5 bases from J, with 15 bases in between. The CDR3 reads CASSYRQVMLETQYF. The CDR3 coding sequence is TGTGCCAGCAGTTACCGGCAGGTGATGTTGGAGACCCAGTACTTC.

This clonotype was seen many times. V gene TRBV7-2 combines with J gene TRBJ1-3; a weak D match, TRBD1 (6 bases). The germline V and J ends were trimmed by 1 base and 4 bases, with 11 bases remaining between them. Per the germline V gene, CDR1 is SGHTA and CDR2 is FQGNSA. This CDR3 spans 15 amino acids. CDR3 bases: TGTGCCAGCAGCTTAGACGGGGACACAGGAAACACCATATATTTT. Translation: CASSLDGDTGNTIYF.

This rearrangement joins TRBV7-9 to TRBJ2-1; D is unclear. There are 11 residues in the CDR3. V was clipped by 3 bases and J by 9 bases, with 6 bases between them. Germline assignment: CDR1 SEHNR and CDR2 FQNEAQ (reference sequence). The CDR3: CASSFYGEQFF. The CDR3 DNA is TGTGCCAGCAGCTTTTATGGTGAGCAGTTCTTC.

This clonotype was found many times. The rearrangement links TRBV11-3 to TRBJ2-1, with TRBD1 matching over 9 bases. The CDR3 has 17 residues. V shed 2 bases, J shed 5 bases, and the junction held 10 bases outside the gene matches. The germline V gene has CDR1 SGHNT and CDR2 YENEEA. CDR3 region: CASSLHQGTGSNNEQFF. DNA for the CDR3: TGTGCCAGCAGCTTACACCAGGGGACAGGGTCCAACAATGAGCAGTTCTTC.

Details on this clonotype: A much bigger clone sits one base away, suggesting this may be a read error. The chain's CDR3 is CASSLERRGNTDAFF. In DNA form, the CDR3 reads TGTGCCAGCAGCTTAGAGCGCAGGGGGAACACTGATGCTTTCTTT. The chain carries TRBV7-6 and TRBJ1-1; 7 nucleotides agree with TRBD1. Germline CDR1 reads SGHVS; CDR2 reads FNYEAQ. The CDR3 sequence is 15 residues long.